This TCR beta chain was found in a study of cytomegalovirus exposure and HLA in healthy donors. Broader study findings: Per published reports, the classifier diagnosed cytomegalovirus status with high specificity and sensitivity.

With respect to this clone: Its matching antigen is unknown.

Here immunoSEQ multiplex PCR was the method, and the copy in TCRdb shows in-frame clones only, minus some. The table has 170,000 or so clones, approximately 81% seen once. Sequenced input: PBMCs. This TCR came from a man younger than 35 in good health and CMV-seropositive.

CDR3 in DNA: TGTGCCAGCACCAGTCTTGGGACTAGCGGGAATGAGCAGTTCTTC. Protein product: CASTSLGTSGNEQFF. J is TRBJ2-1 and V is TRBV6-5; 12 nucleotides agree with TRBD2. Per the germline V gene, CDR1 is MNHEY and CDR2 is SVGAGI. The CDR3 has 15 residues. J lost 7 bases, V lost 7 bases, and 8 bases had no gene match.